Included here is one T cell receptor beta chain sequence, with context. CDR1 and CDR2 from the germline V gene are SEHNR and FQNEAQ (reference sequence). The CDR3 consists of 16 residues. The junction had 11 bases not matched to a gene; V was cut back by 8 bases and J by 2 bases. This record belongs to a study of blood T cell repertoires in COVID-19. As for the study in general: Some COVID-19 samples were acute and others convalescent; all came from the United States, Italy and Spain. Sources were T cells, B-cell-depleted T cells, or PBMCs; the material itself was cDNA or gDNA.

Source study methods: For nucleated cells, counts were estimated from reference gene primer amplification. The data were produced by immunoSEQ multiplex PCR, yet TCRdb's version contains in-frame clones alone and is incomplete. V and J calls and clone size are copied from that table; D and trimming were computed from the DNA. The sample yields about 91,000 clones, approximately 77% seen once. This TCR derives from a woman aged 80 or over with acute or convalescent COVID-19. The sequenced material came from peripheral blood. The chain combines TRBV7-9 with TRBJ2-7, with 11 bases fitting TRBD2. The CDR3 coding sequence is TGTGCCAGCCGCCCGGGACTAGCGGAGGGGGCCTACGAGCAGTACTTC. Translation gives CASRPGLAEGAYEQYF.